This T cell receptor beta chain was recovered during a study of molecular identifiers for immune sequencing clone quantification. Overall study results and limits: Jurkat TCR RNA spiked in from one cell (amid some 1 million naive cells) was reportedly detectable. For effector cells, clones above 20 RNA copies held over 99% of molecules; for naive cells, under 1%.

This clonotype is medium-sized. Its antigen is still unknown. As previously described, bulk TCR libraries were made using listed TCR primers. TCRdb ran MiXCR on the PCR reads and lists one entry per CDR3 protein. Of more than 10,000 distinct CDR3 sequences listed, 16% are singletons. The CDR3 totals 14 residues. V was pared by 8 bases and J by 5 bases, with 12 bases of the junction left unmatched. Sequencing was performed on naive CD8+ T cells from blood, with Jurkat cell RNA spiked in. Noted subset: FACS-sorted CD8+CD4-CCR7+CD45RA+ naive T cells. This chain connects TRBV23-1 to TRBJ2-7; TRBD2 agrees at 7 bases. TRBV23-1 is known as an ORF, though its function is uncertain. This clonotype originated in a human donor in good health. Some libraries in this study had Jurkat cell RNA spiked in. CDR3 amino acids: CASRQGGIWNEQYF. The CDR3 DNA follows: TGCGCCAGCCGCCAGGGAGGGATCTGGAACGAGCAGTACTTC.